The rows below give T cell receptor beta chains drawn from one sample of a study of CD8 T cells in ankylosing spondylitis. TCRdb reprocessed the 5' RACE reads with MiXCR, giving one entry per CDR3 protein. The data contain 300,000 to 400,000 distinct CDR3 sequences, about 14% of them seen just once; the ten biggest clones take up 1.1%. What was sequenced was blood, either unsorted or a sorted T cell fraction (not recorded which). These receptors all come from a male donor with ankylosing spondylitis or in good health (not recorded which). The CDR3 runs from the conserved cysteine through the conserved F or W. A D gene is named only where the DNA matches it firmly. Size is omitted from some rows. Given values are once, few, many or a class for expanded clones.

D	V	size	J	CDR3	DNA
TRBD2	TRBV5-1	-	TRBJ2-1	CASSAGTSHNEQFF	TGCGCCAGCAGCGCCGGGACTAGCCACAATGAGCAGTTCTTC
-	TRBV12-3/TRBV12-4	many	TRBJ1-5	CASSPGPNQPQHF	TGTGCCAGCAGCCCCGGACCTAATCAGCCCCAGCATTTT
-	TRBV11-2	many	TRBJ1-4	CASSLVGATNEKLFF	TGTGCCAGCAGCTTAGTAGGAGCAACTAATGAAAAACTGTTTTTT
TRBD2	TRBV14	-	TRBJ2-1	CASSPELAGGHEQFF	TGTGCCAGCAGCCCGGAACTAGCGGGAGGCCATGAGCAGTTCTTC
TRBD1	TRBV6-1	few	TRBJ1-5	CASMGQWPNQPQHF	TGTGCCAGCATGGGACAGTGGCCCAATCAGCCCCAGCATTTT
TRBD1	TRBV6-1	-	TRBJ1-6	CASTSGQGYSPLHF	TGTGCCTCCACCTCGGGACAGGGTTATTCACCCCTCCACTTT
TRBD2	TRBV13	-	TRBJ2-3	CASSLGLANTDTQYF	TGTGCCAGCAGCTTGGGACTAGCGAACACAGATACGCAGTATTTT
-	TRBV6-2/TRBV6-3	few	TRBJ1-5	CASSYSHTGYSNQPQHF	TGTGCCAGCAGTTACTCCCACACAGGATATAGCAATCAGCCCCAGCATTTT
-	TRBV2	many	TRBJ2-3	CASSDVWDLNTDTQYF	TGTGCCAGCAGTGATGTGTGGGACTTGAACACAGATACGCAGTATTTT
-	TRBV5-1	-	TRBJ1-1	CASSQGPMNTEAFF	TGCGCCAGCAGCCAGGGACCGATGAACACTGAAGCTTTCTTT
TRBD1	TRBV5-6	few	TRBJ2-2	CASRIQGPNTGELFF	TGTGCCAGCAGGATACAGGGGCCGAACACCGGGGAGCTGTTTTTT
TRBD2	TRBV20-1	-	TRBJ2-5	CSAQLGGRFGETQYF	TGCAGTGCTCAACTAGGCGGGAGGTTCGGTGAGACCCAGTACTTC
TRBD1	TRBV6-1	-	TRBJ1-2	CASRRQGVDYGYTF	TGTGCCAGCCGCCGACAGGGGGTCGACTATGGCTACACCTTC
-	TRBV14	many	TRBJ1-5	CASSLILQPQHF	TGTGCCAGCAGCCTTATATTACAGCCCCAGCATTTT
-	TRBV5-5	-	TRBJ2-7	CASSLYPDSRSYEQYF	TGTGCCAGCAGCTTATACCCAGACAGTCGGTCCTACGAGCAGTACTTC
TRBD1	TRBV19	-	TRBJ2-5	CASRDHRGRETQYF	TGTGCCAGTAGAGACCACAGGGGGCGAGAGACCCAGTACTTC
TRBD2	TRBV30	few	TRBJ2-2	CAWSPASGGAGELFF	TGTGCCTGGAGTCCCGCTAGCGGGGGGGCAGGGGAGCTGTTTTTT
-	TRBV7-9	-	TRBJ1-4	CASSPPRPGINEKLFF	TGTGCCAGCAGCCCCCCTCGGCCAGGGATTAATGAAAAACTGTTTTTT
-	TRBV19	-	TRBJ2-6	CASSIRSGTGANVLTF	TGTGCCAGTAGTATAAGGTCTGGAACCGGGGCCAACGTCCTGACTTTC
-	TRBV20-1	-	TRBJ2-3	CSAPMTWGGRTDTQYF	TGCAGTGCTCCAATGACGTGGGGGGGCCGGACAGATACGCAGTATTTT
-	TRBV3-1	-	TRBJ2-2	CASKLGGSGELFF	TGTGCCAGCAAACTGGGGGGCTCCGGGGAGCTGTTTTTT
-	TRBV18	few	TRBJ2-5	CASSPRAGPQETQYF	TGTGCCAGCTCACCACGGGCGGGGCCCCAAGAGACCCAGTACTTC
TRBD1	TRBV7-2	-	TRBJ1-2	CASSLMRTGLYTF	TGTGCCAGCAGCTTAATGAGGACAGGGCTCTACACCTTC
-	TRBV9	many	TRBJ2-1	CASSVAVYNEQFF	TGTGCCAGCAGCGTAGCGGTTTACAATGAGCAGTTCTTC
-	TRBV9	few	TRBJ2-2	CASSAGAGELFF	TGTGCCAGCAGCGCCGGAGCCGGGGAGCTGTTTTTT
TRBD1	TRBV4-1	few	TRBJ2-7	CASSQGGQGASSYEQYF	TGCGCCAGCAGCCAAGGAGGACAGGGGGCGAGCTCCTACGAGCAGTACTTC
-	TRBV5-1	few	TRBJ2-1	CASSIRDRPNEQFF	TGCGCCAGCAGCATCCGGGACCGACCCAATGAGCAGTTCTTC
TRBD1	TRBV5-5	few	TRBJ1-4	CASSFGRGNEKLFF	TGTGCCAGCAGCTTTGGCAGGGGGAATGAAAAACTGTTTTTT
TRBD2	TRBV20-1	-	TRBJ2-3	CSASSGIGDTQYF	TGCAGTGCTTCTAGCGGGATAGGAGATACGCAGTATTTT
TRBD1	TRBV5-6	many	TRBJ2-7	CASSLKQGFSYEQYF	TGTGCCAGCAGCTTGAAACAGGGGTTCTCCTACGAGCAGTACTTC
-	TRBV20-1	few	TRBJ1-1	CSARRGANTEAFF	TGCAGTGCTAGAAGGGGAGCGAACACTGAAGCTTTCTTT
-	TRBV20-1	-	TRBJ2-7	CSARGERSSYEQYF	TGCAGTGCTAGAGGTGAGCGGAGCTCCTACGAGCAGTACTTC
TRBD2	TRBV12-3/TRBV12-4	-	TRBJ2-3	CASSRTSVGDTQYF	TGTGCCAGCAGCCGAACTAGCGTAGGAGATACGCAGTATTTT
-	TRBV29-1	many	TRBJ1-1	CSVSPDRMNTEAFF	TGCAGCGTTTCCCCGGACAGAATGAACACTGAAGCTTTCTTT
-	TRBV6-1	-	TRBJ2-2	CASSVLAANTGELFF	TGTGCCAGCAGTGTGTTAGCAGCGAACACCGGGGAGCTGTTTTTT
TRBD1	TRBV3-1	few	TRBJ1-2	CASSQGGTGVGYTF	TGTGCCAGCAGCCAAGGGGGGACAGGGGTAGGCTACACCTTC
-	TRBV18	few	TRBJ1-2	CASSHDILDGYTF	TGTGCCAGCTCCCATGACATACTGGATGGCTACACCTTC
-	TRBV12-3/TRBV12-4	many	TRBJ1-1	CASSLRQSNTEAFF	TGTGCCAGCAGTTTACGACAGTCTAACACTGAAGCTTTCTTT
TRBD1	TRBV20-1	-	TRBJ2-7	CSARGEQGAGEQYF	TGCAGTGCTAGAGGGGAACAGGGGGCGGGAGAGCAGTACTTC
-	TRBV9	-	TRBJ1-2	CASSVEGRRGGYTF	TGTGCCAGCAGCGTAGAAGGAAGGAGAGGTGGCTACACCTTC
-	TRBV5-1	-	TRBJ1-6	CASSSTGDVDSPLHF	TGCGCCAGCAGCTCCACTGGGGACGTGGATTCACCCCTCCACTTT
TRBD1	TRBV4-2	few	TRBJ2-3	CASSQDEGQEEDTQYF	TGTGCCAGCAGCCAAGATGAGGGACAGGAGGAAGATACGCAGTATTTT
-	TRBV27	few	TRBJ1-2	CASLGFRGDGYTF	TGTGCCAGCCTAGGATTTCGTGGGGACGGCTACACCTTC
-	TRBV11-2	-	TRBJ2-7	CASSLASSEQYF	TGTGCCAGCAGCTTAGCCAGCTCCGAGCAGTACTTC
-	TRBV4-1	-	TRBJ1-5	CASSQVPVTDSNQPQHF	TGCGCCAGCAGCCAAGTCCCGGTTACAGATAGCAATCAGCCCCAGCATTTT